This T cell receptor beta chain was retrieved from a study of T cell responses to AZD1222 COVID-19 vaccine. Study context: Pooling of second doses given at about 4 or about 12 weeks was done. Study observations and caveats: Close to half of all spike-specific TCRs reportedly target regions of the variants that are unmutated. Spike-specific TCR breadth and depth rose after two AZD1222 doses. White British donors predominated, females outnumbered males, and clonal diversity was possibly underestimated.

A single count supports this clone. Its antigen is not known. The table came from immunoSEQ multiplex PCR; TCRdb's copy has only in-frame clones and leaves some out. Among approximately 120,000 clones listed, 87% were seen once. Source: peripheral blood, taken on day 0 of AZD1222 vaccination. This TCR derives from an adult in good health.

The CDR3 here is CASSGGQGDGEKLFF. CDR3 coding DNA: TGTGCCAGCAGCGGGGGACAGGGGGACGGGGAAAAACTGTTTTTT. The rearrangement uses TRBV5-6 and TRBJ1-4, with 11 nucleotides matching TRBD1. Germline trimming cut 4 bases from V and 8 bases from J; bases unmatched to any gene: 7. This CDR3 region has 15 residues. Germline V lookup: CDR1 SGHDT, CDR2 YYEEEE.